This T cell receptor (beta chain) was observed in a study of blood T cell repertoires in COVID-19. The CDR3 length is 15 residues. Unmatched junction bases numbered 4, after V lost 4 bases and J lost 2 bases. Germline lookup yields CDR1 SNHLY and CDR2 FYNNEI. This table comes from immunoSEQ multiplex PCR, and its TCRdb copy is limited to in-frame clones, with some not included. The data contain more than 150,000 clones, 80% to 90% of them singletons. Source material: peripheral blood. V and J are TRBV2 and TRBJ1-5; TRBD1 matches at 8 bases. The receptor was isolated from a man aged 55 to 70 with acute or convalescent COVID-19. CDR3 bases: TGTGCCAGCAGTGGACAGGGGATGGGCAATCAGCCCCAGCATTTT. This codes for CASSGQGMGNQPQHF. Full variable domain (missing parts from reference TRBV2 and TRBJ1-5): EPEVTQTPSHQVTQMGQEVILRCVPISNHLYFYWYRQILGQKVEFLVSFYNNEISEKSEIFDDQFSVERPDGSNFTLKIRSTKLEDSAMYFCASSGQGMGNQPQHFGDGTRLSIL.